In its sample, the clone carrying this T cell receptor (beta chain) was seen many times. V was shortened by 1 base and J by 11 bases, with 14 bases between the two germline ends. Germline values: CDR1 DFQATT, CDR2 SNEGSKA (reference sequence). This CDR3 is built from 12 residues. This sample was included in a study of T cells in Graves' hyperthyroidism and ophthalmopathy. RNA transcripts gave rise to amplified TCR beta CDR3 regions. Researchers ran a first-round RT-PCR on the TCR CDR3 using the HTBI primer set. TCRdb independently ran MiXCR on the multiplex PCR reads; one entry per CDR3 protein. The sample consists of some 550,000 distinct CDR3 sequences, less than 25% of them appearing once.

The V gene is TRBV20-1, the J gene TRBJ1-1; possible D gene TRBD1, 6 bases. The sequence was collected from a young man with Graves' hyperthyroidism. Input material: blood. CDR3 region: CSARVGGPKAFF. CDR3 sequence (DNA): TGCAGTGCTAGAGTGGGGGGGCCTAAGGCTTTCTTT.